The 25 T cell receptor beta chains below come from one sample, sequenced in a study of T cells in Graves' hyperthyroidism and ophthalmopathy. Using RNA transcripts as the source, TCR beta CDR3 regions were amplified. Carried out on the TCR CDR3, a first-round RT-PCR used the HTBI primer set. TCRdb fed the multiplex PCR reads into MiXCR, producing one record per CDR3 protein. The data contain about 250,000 distinct CDR3 sequences, almost 25% of them seen just once; the ten biggest clones take up about 40%. The specimen sequenced was blood. The source of these receptors is a woman in her thirties or forties with Graves' ophthalmopathy.

Ten or more counts support this clonotype. The gene calls are TRBV6-1 and TRBJ2-7; TRBD2 agrees at 10 bases. The CDR3 spans 15 residues. The germline gives CDR1 MNHNS, CDR2 SASEGT. Unmatched junction bases numbered 2, after V lost 3 bases and J lost 0 bases. The CDR3 bases are TGTGCCAGCAGTGAGGGACTAGCGACCTCCTACGAGCAGTACTTC. Translation: CASSEGLATSYEQYF.

This clonotype was detected many times. A read error is likely, as this CDR3 ends without the conserved phenylalanine or tryptophan. The chain links TRBV2 to TRBJ1-5, with 10 bases matching TRBD1. V gave up 6 bases and J gave up 3 bases; unmatched junction bases: 5. CDR1 SNHLY and CDR2 FYNNEI come from the germline V gene. The CDR3 loop spans 15 amino acids. The CDR3: CASRGTGDNNQPQHL. Here the CDR3 DNA reads TGTGCCAGCAGGGGGACAGGGGATAACAATCAGCCCCAGCATCTT.

The CDR3 protein is CASSDNGITDTQYF. The CDR3, as DNA: TGTGCCAGCAGTGACAACGGAATCACAGATACGCAGTATTTT. This sequence joins TRBV6-1 and TRBJ2-3; D not certain. The CDR3 contains 14 residues. Germline V gives CDR1 MNHNS, CDR2 SASEGT. Deletions cut 3 bases from V and 2 bases from J, with 9 bases between.

The count of this clonotype is one. This chain connects TRBV6-5 to TRBJ2-7, with D uncertain. The CDR3 length is 16 residues. Trimming cost V 0 bases and J 1 base, with 13 bases left between them. Germline V gene lookup returns CDR1 MNHEY and CDR2 SVGAGI. In DNA form, the CDR3 reads TGTGCCAGCAGTTACTCGGTGTCAGGTCGTTCCTACGAGCAGTACTTC. It is translated as CASSYSVSGRSYEQYF.

This clonotype has a count of ten or more. This sequence joins TRBV10-3 and TRBJ2-2; weak D call: TRBD2 (6 bases). Germline CDR1 ENHRY, CDR2 SYGVKD. V was pared by 4 bases and J by 2 bases, with 11 bases between. CDR3 size: 15 residues. CDR3 amino acids: CAISVGGINTGELFF. The CDR3 DNA follows: TGTGCCATCAGTGTTGGCGGGATTAACACCGGGGAGCTGTTTTTT.

This clonotype has at least ten counts. The chain couples TRBV12-3 or TRBV12-4 to TRBJ2-5, with 7 bases lining up with TRBD2. Trimming removed 6 bases from V and 3 bases from J; junction bases left unmatched: 16. CDR3 length equals 17 residues. CDR3 DNA: TGTGCCAGCAGCCCTGCAACCGGGACTACCTTTAAAGAGACCCAGTACTTC. Translated: CASSPATGTTFKETQYF.

This chain connects TRBV18 to TRBJ1-1; 10 nucleotides agree with TRBD1. The CDR3 runs 15 residues. Germline values: CDR1 KGHSH, CDR2 LQKENI. V shed 6 bases and J 0 bases; nucleotides not matched to a gene: 4. Here the CDR3 DNA reads TGTGCCAGCTCGCGGGACAGGGGAATGAACACTGAAGCTTTCTTT. It codes for CASSRDRGMNTEAFF.

This clonotype has ten or more counts. This chain links TRBV5-1 with TRBJ2-7, with 13 positions matching TRBD2. V gave up 4 bases and J gave up 0 bases; unmatched junction bases: 4. Per germline, CDR1 SGHRS and CDR2 YFSETQ. The CDR3 runs to 16 residues. The CDR3 nucleotides read TGCGCCAGCAGCCTCCGGACTAGCGGGAGCTCCTACGAGCAGTACTTC. Protein product: CASSLRTSGSSYEQYF.

This clonotype was counted at least ten times. The V and J genes are TRBV7-9 and TRBJ2-7; D gene uncertain. This CDR3 contains 15 residues. V lost 2 bases, J lost 0 bases, and 11 bases lay in between. CDR1 and CDR2 from the germline V gene are SEHNR and FQNEAQ (reference sequence). CDR3 nucleotide sequence: TGTGCCAGCAGCTTACAGGCAGTTAGCTCCTACGAGCAGTACTTC. This encodes CASSLQAVSSYEQYF.

This clonotype came up many times. V usage is TRBV3-1 and J usage is TRBJ2-7; D is uncertain. Looked up from germline, CDR1 is LGHDT and CDR2 is YNNKEL (reference sequence). This CDR3 has 15 residues. Trimming removed 4 bases at V and 0 bases at J, with 13 bases between. This CDR3 is CASSRLFGFSYEQYF. The CDR3 coding sequence is TGTGCCAGCAGCCGCCTTTTCGGGTTCTCCTACGAGCAGTACTTC.

At least ten counts were recorded for this clonotype. The rearrangement joins TRBV30 to TRBJ2-2; D is unresolved. The CDR3 runs to 12 residues. The germline gives CDR1 GTSNPN, CDR2 SVGIG (reference sequence). V lost 0 bases to trimming and J lost 7 bases, with 6 bases between them. CDR3 bases: TGTGCCTGGAGTGTAGTGCACGGGGAGCTGTTTTTT. Its protein product is CAWSVVHGELFF.

This clonotype has just a few counts. The chain carries TRBV11-2 and TRBJ2-2; the D gene is possibly TRBD2 (5 bases). This CDR3 is 17 amino acids long. The germline V gene encodes CDR1 SGHAT and CDR2 FQNNGV. With 6 bases removed from V and 4 bases from J, the gap between germline ends came to 21 bases. The CDR3 sequence: CASSSGGFGRVTGELFF. CDR3 bases: TGTGCCAGCAGTTCCGGCGGGTTCGGGCGGGTCACCGGGGAGCTGTTTTTT.

This clonotype was seen at least ten times. This chain links TRBV30 with TRBJ2-5, with 13 positions matching TRBD2. Looked up from germline, CDR1 is GTSNPN and CDR2 is SVGIG (reference sequence). V lost 3 bases and J lost 5; bases outside the gene matches: 9. The CDR3 totals 16 residues. The CDR3 protein is CAWRGLAGVGGETQYF. The CDR3 DNA follows: TGTGCCTGGAGAGGACTAGCGGGAGTCGGTGGGGAGACCCAGTACTTC.

CDR3: CASSQLSGSLQETQYF. The DNA of the CDR3 is TGTGCCAGCAGCCAACTCAGCGGGAGCCTACAAGAGACCCAGTACTTC. This sequence joins TRBV11-2 and TRBJ2-5, with 8 bases that match TRBD2. CDR1 and CDR2 from the germline V gene are SGHAT and FQNNGV. The CDR3 sequence is 16 residues long. V shed 5 bases and J 2 bases; nucleotides not matched to a gene: 10.

This clonotype was seen at least ten times. The rearrangement links TRBV9 to TRBJ2-7; TRBD1 matches at 7 bases. This CDR3 comprises 15 residues. Per germline, CDR1 SGDLS and CDR2 YYNGEE. With 0 bases clipped from V and 3 bases from J, the junction kept 6 bases outside the gene matches. DNA for the CDR3: TGTGCCAGCAGCGTAGCCCCAGGGGGATTCTACGAGCAGTACTTC. Amino acids: CASSVAPGGFYEQYF.

This clonotype was seen many times. This chain uses TRBV30 with TRBJ1-2; D gene unclear. The length of the CDR3 is 12 residues. V lost 1 base and J lost 4, with 7 bases in between. Looked up from germline, CDR1 is GTSNPN and CDR2 is SVGIG (reference sequence). CDR3 nucleotides: TGTGCCTGGAGTGACAGTGGCTATGGCTACACCTTC. Amino acid sequence: CAWSDSGYGYTF.

Ten or more counts support this clonotype. The V gene is TRBV11-2, the J gene TRBJ1-5; possible D gene TRBD1, 5 bases. The V end was cut by 2 bases, the J end by 2 bases, with 13 bases between. The CDR3 length is 16 residues. Germline V lookup: CDR1 SGHAT, CDR2 FQNNGV. CDR3 region: CASSLYGGEGNQPQHF. The CDR3 DNA reads as TGTGCCAGCAGCTTATATGGAGGGGAGGGCAATCAGCCCCAGCATTTT.

V gene TRBV12-3 or TRBV12-4 combines with J gene TRBJ1-5, with D maybe TRBD1 (5 bases). The CDR3 is 14 amino acids. Trimming shortened V by 1 base and J by 6 bases, and 10 bases separated the two germline ends. CDR3 bases: TGTGCCAGCAGTTTAGTCCAGGGTCCTCAGCCCCAGCATTTT. Encoded protein: CASSLVQGPQPQHF.

This clonotype was seen at least ten times. CDR3 in DNA: TGTGCCAGCAGCTTAGGGCGGCGGGAGTGGGGAGATACGCAGTATTTT. It specifies CASSLGRREWGDTQYF. The chain carries TRBV7-2 and TRBJ2-3, with TRBD2 matching 7 bases. The CDR3 is made up of 16 amino acids. The germline V gene has CDR1 SGHTA and CDR2 FQGNSA. J lost 5 bases, V lost 1 base, and 9 bases had no gene match.

This clonotype was picked up many times. The V gene is TRBV6-6, the J gene TRBJ1-1, with 7 nucleotides matching TRBD1. Per the germline V gene, CDR1 is MNHNY and CDR2 is SVGAGI (reference sequence). The CDR3 contains 12 residues. The ends lost 4 bases at V and 7 bases at J; junction bases unmatched: 3. This CDR3 is CASSWGQFEAFF. CDR3 coding DNA: TGTGCCAGCAGTTGGGGACAGTTTGAAGCTTTCTTT.

In this sample, this clonotype turned up many times. CDR3 protein: CATSDGFNTGELFF. The DNA for the CDR3 is TGTGCCACCAGTGATGGTTTTAACACCGGGGAGCTGTTTTTT. The chain recombines TRBV24-1 with TRBJ2-2; D call uncertain. This CDR3 spans 14 amino acids. V was cut by 3 bases and J by 2 bases, with 6 bases left in between. The germline CDR1 and CDR2 sequences are KGHDR and SFDVKD.

This clonotype was found many times. A much larger clonotype is one base distant, so this may be a read error. V usage is TRBV4-1 and J usage is TRBJ2-7, with 7 bases fitting TRBD2. CDR3 length: 15 amino acids. Germline values: CDR1 MGHRA, CDR2 YSYEKL. The CDR3, as DNA: TGCGCCAGCAGCCAAGAGCTAGCGGCCTCCTGCGAGCAGTACTTC. Translated, it gives CASSQELAASCEQYF.

This clonotype was observed at least ten times. The CDR3 DNA reads as TGTGCCAGCAGCTTAATATCCCCCGAGCAGTACTTC. Its protein product is CASSLISPEQYF. The V call is TRBV11-2, the J call TRBJ2-7; D remains ambiguous. This CDR3 has 12 residues. CDR1 and CDR2 (germline): SGHAT, FQNNGV. V was pared by 2 bases and J by 6 bases, with 8 bases between.

This clonotype was seen many times. The chain recombines TRBV6-5 with TRBJ2-2; D tentatively fits TRBD1 or TRBD2 (5 bases each). The V end was cut by 0 bases, the J end by 5 bases, with 16 bases between. The CDR3 is 17 amino acids. Germline loops: CDR1 MNHEY, CDR2 SVGAGI. CDR3 nucleotide sequence: TGTGCCAGCAGTTACTCGACCCCAGGGAGAAGTACCGGGGAGCTGTTTTTT. This sequence encodes CASSYSTPGRSTGELFF.

At least ten counts were recorded for this clonotype. The chain employs TRBV28 and TRBJ2-2; 9 nucleotides agree with TRBD2. The germline gives CDR1 MDHEN, CDR2 SYDVKM. The CDR3 totals 16 residues. V shed 1 base and J 6 bases; nucleotides not matched to a gene: 6. The DNA of the CDR3 is TGTGCCAGCAGTTTATTAGCGGGAGTATTGGCCGGGGAGCTGTTTTTT. Translation gives CASSLLAGVLAGELFF.